Listed below are T cell receptor beta chains from one sample, sequenced in a study of blood T cell repertoires in COVID-19. Generated by immunoSEQ multiplex PCR, the TCRdb table keeps only in-frame clones and is missing some. The sample includes fewer than 70,000 clones, approximately 88% of them seen just once. Material for sequencing was peripheral blood. All receptors come from a human donor in a cohort sampled during active COVID-19. Both conserved end residues are part of each CDR3. The D gene is left open where the match is weak. Some rows mark clone size as missing; the rest say once, few, many or name a class of expanded clone.

v_gene	j_gene	d_gene	abundance	CDR3aa	CDR3nt
TRBV5-6	TRBJ1-4	-	-	CASSLGGGSSSEKLFF	TGTGCCAGCAGCTTGGGGGGAGGCAGTTCCTCCGAAAAACTGTTTTTT
TRBV4-2	TRBJ2-2	-	-	CASSQDQGGTGELFF	TGTGCCAGCAGCCAAGATCAGGGGGGCACCGGGGAGCTGTTTTTT
TRBV6-2/TRBV6-3	TRBJ1-1	-	-	CASSYVGPPLNTEAFF	TGTGCCAGCAGTTACGTTGGGCCTCCCCTGAACACTGAAGCTTTCTTT
TRBV29-1	TRBJ2-3	TRBD2	-	CSVVLLTLAGFTDTQYF	TGCAGCGTTGTTCTGTTGACACTAGCGGGATTCACAGATACGCAGTATTTT
TRBV14	TRBJ2-7	-	-	CASSPGTYPTYEQYF	TGTGCCAGCAGCCCTGGGACTTACCCCACCTACGAGCAGTACTTC
TRBV7-9	TRBJ2-7	-	-	CASSSEGHEQYF	TGTGCCAGCAGCTCGGAGGGGCACGAGCAGTACTTC
TRBV7-8	TRBJ2-7	-	once	CASSNHGTKMYEQYF	TGTGCCAGCAGCAACCACGGGACAAAAATGTACGAGCAGTACTTC
TRBV19	TRBJ2-5	TRBD2	-	CASSLAGETQYF	TGTGCCAGCTCACTAGCGGGAGAGACCCAGTACTTC
TRBV28	TRBJ1-1	TRBD1	-	CASGDRGWITEAFF	TGTGCCAGCGGGGACAGGGGATGGATCACTGAAGCTTTCTTT
TRBV29-1	TRBJ2-7	TRBD1	-	CSVVPGTGSSEQYF	TGCAGCGTTGTACCGGGGACAGGGTCAAGCGAGCAGTACTTC
TRBV14	TRBJ1-1	-	-	CASRAGLNTEAFF	TGTGCCAGCAGGGCAGGGTTGAACACTGAAGCTTTCTTT
TRBV4-2	TRBJ2-3	-	-	CASSQVSSGTDTQYF	TGTGCCAGCAGCCAAGTGAGTAGCGGCACAGATACGCAGTATTTT